These 10 T cell receptor beta chains originate from one sample sequenced in a study of control samples from healthy donors and cancer patients. TCRdb keeps only in-frame clones here, not all; method: immunoSEQ multiplex PCR. The sample lists about 40,000 clones, roughly 90% occurring once. The sequenced sample was blood. All receptors derive from a woman aged 45-65 years in good health.

This clone was seen a single time. The chain carries TRBV5-6 and TRBJ2-3, with TRBD1 matching 10 bases. The CDR3 consists of 15 residues. Germline values: CDR1 SGHDT, CDR2 YYEEEE. V gave up 5 bases and J gave up 2 bases; unmatched junction bases: 5. The CDR3 loop is CASRDDRGLTDTQYF. As DNA, the CDR3 is TGTGCCAGCAGGGACGACAGGGGGCTCACAGATACGCAGTATTTT.

J is TRBJ2-2 and V is TRBV28, with TRBD2 matching 8 bases. V lost 2 bases and J lost 5; bases outside the gene matches: 1. Germline values: CDR1 MDHEN, CDR2 SYDVKM. CDR3 size: 14 residues. Here the CDR3 DNA reads TGTGCCAGCAGTTTAGCGGGGGGAACCGGGGAGCTGTTTTTT. This translates into CASSLAGGTGELFF.

The rearrangement links TRBV7-8 to TRBJ1-4; maybe TRBD1 (5 bases). Trimming shortened V by 7 bases and J by 7 bases, and 16 bases separated the two germline ends. From germline, CDR1 is SGHVS and CDR2 FQNEAQ. This CDR3 has 14 amino acids. For the CDR3, the DNA is TGTGCCAGCAAAGCCGGGGGGGGAGGTGAAAAACTGTTTTTT. It is translated as CASKAGGGGEKLFF.

The CDR3 coding sequence is TGTGCCAGCAGTTTAGTAGGGAGGGGCTATGGCTACACCTTC. As protein: CASSLVGRGYGYTF. The V call is TRBV28, the J call TRBJ1-2, with D possibly being TRBD1 (5 bases). The CDR3 spans 14 residues. Trimming pared 2 bases from V and 4 bases from J, leaving 11 bases between. The germline CDR1 and CDR2 sequences are MDHEN and SYDVKM.

The chain combines TRBV4-3 with TRBJ2-7, with D unresolved. Germline V gene lookup returns CDR1 LGHNA and CDR2 YSLEER. V lost 4 bases, J lost 7 bases, and 20 bases lay in between. This CDR3 has 15 residues. In nucleotides, the CDR3 is TGCGCCAGCAGCCCACAACCCGAGTCGGGTGGAGAGCAGTACTTC. As protein: CASSPQPESGGEQYF.

The chain combines TRBV7-2 with TRBJ1-2; a weak D match, TRBD1 (6 bases). This CDR3 is built from 15 residues. The V end lost 4 bases, the J end lost 5 bases, and 17 bases lay between the germline ends. Germline CDR1 is SGHTA and CDR2 is FQGNSA. The CDR3 protein is CASSSLQGRGYGYTF. The CDR3 DNA reads TGTGCCAGCAGCTCCCTACAGGGAAGAGGATATGGCTACACCTTC.

This chain links TRBV4-3 with TRBJ2-7, with TRBD2 identical over 11 bases. Trimming took 1 base from V and 3 from J; bases not matched to a gene: 5. Germline lookup yields CDR1 LGHNA and CDR2 YSLEER. This CDR3 is built from 16 residues. CDR3 in amino acids: CASSQGASGGYYEQYF. The CDR3 nucleotides read TGCGCCAGCAGCCAAGGGGCTAGCGGGGGGTACTACGAGCAGTACTTC.

Comment on this clone: Additional DNA sequences in this sample encode the identical CDR3. The chain uses TRBV6-5 and TRBJ1-6; D not certain. The CDR3 has 12 residues. The V gene's germline CDR1 is MNHEY and CDR2 SVGAGI. Trimming left V 2 bases short and J 6 bases short, with 2 bases between. The CDR3 nucleotides read TGTGCCAGCAGTTACAGTAATTCACCCCTCCACTTT. Amino acid sequence: CASSYSNSPLHF.

The CDR3 loop is CASRGGGYYGYTF. In nucleotides, the CDR3 is TGTGCCAGCAGGGGGGGCGGGTACTATGGCTACACCTTC. V gene TRBV28 combines with J gene TRBJ1-2; D is possibly TRBD1 (6 bases). The CDR3 length is 13 residues. V lost 6 bases and J lost 3, with 11 bases in between. Germline loops: CDR1 MDHEN, CDR2 SYDVKM.

This chain links TRBV4-2 with TRBJ2-7; no clear D gene. V was shortened by 1 base and J by 0 bases, with 4 bases between the two germline ends. The CDR3 spans 13 residues. Germline V lookup: CDR1 LGHNA, CDR2 YNFKEQ. Written as DNA, the CDR3 is TGTGCCAGCAGCCAAGGATTCTCCTACGAGCAGTACTTC. Translating it yields CASSQGFSYEQYF.